Below, 14 T cell receptor beta chains from the same sample are listed, as sequenced in a study of monozygotic twins with inflammatory bowel disease. TCRdb re-called the 5' RACE reads; one entry per CDR3 protein, DNA not given. The sample data list roughly 160,000 distinct CDR3 sequences. Sequenced: blood. Receptors originate from a human donor with ulcerative colitis or Crohn's disease, or a healthy co-twin of an affected twin (not recorded which).

CDR3 sequence reads: CATLPGNTYEQYF. J is TRBJ2-7 and V is TRBV28; the D call from TCRdb, TRBD2, cannot be confirmed without DNA. In germline, CDR1 is MDHEN, CDR2 SYDVKM. The CDR3 extends over 13 amino acids.

This chain uses TRBV19 with TRBJ1-1. CDR1 and CDR2 (germline): LNHDA, SQIVND (reference sequence). The CDR3 covers 11 residues. CDR3 region: CASSTQGEAFF. Supplemented by reference TRBV19 and TRBJ1-1, the full variable domain reads DGGITQSPKYLFRKEGQNVTLSCEQNLNHDAMYWYRQDPGQGLRLIYYSQIVNDFQKGDIAEGYSVSREKKESFPLTVTSAQKNPTAFYLCASSTQGEAFFGQGTRLTVV.

The chain joins TRBV5-6 to TRBJ2-1; TCRdb picks TRBD1, but there is no DNA to check that call. This CDR3 is built from 16 residues. Germline V CDR1 and CDR2: SGHDT, YYEEEE. The CDR3 sequence is CASNLGTGKVYNEQFF.

This chain joins TRBV5-1 and TRBJ1-5. This CDR3 spans 14 amino acids. The V gene's germline CDR1 is SGHRS and CDR2 YFSETQ. The CDR3: CASSLDGGSQPQHF.

The chain is built from TRBV5-6 and TRBJ1-2; without DNA, the TCRdb call of TRBD1 cannot be checked. The germline CDR1 and CDR2 sequences are SGHDT and YYEEEE. The CDR3 consists of 12 residues. This chain's CDR3 is CASSSGQYGYTF.

The CDR3 spells CASSPKQFRGHNYGYTF. The V call is TRBV18, the J call TRBJ1-2; with no DNA, the TCRdb D assignment of TRBD1 cannot be verified. The CDR3 runs to 17 residues. Germline V gives CDR1 KGHSH, CDR2 LQKENI.

The chain uses TRBV3-1 and TRBJ2-1; TCRdb's D gene call, TRBD1, goes unchecked for lack of DNA. CDR1 and CDR2 from the germline V gene are LGHDT and YNNKEL (reference sequence). The CDR3 runs to 19 residues. The CDR3 is CASSQDRDRQGSSYNEQFF.

The V gene is TRBV7-8, the J gene TRBJ1-4; TCRdb's D call, TRBD1, is unchecked because there is no DNA. The CDR3 covers 17 residues. Looked up from germline, CDR1 is SGHVS and CDR2 is FQNEAQ. The CDR3 loop is CASSLVISTGTNEKLFF.

This chain joins TRBV12-5 and TRBJ2-7; without DNA, the TCRdb call of TRBD1 cannot be checked. The CDR3 consists of 15 residues. Germline CDR1 reads LGHNT; CDR2 reads FRNRAP. The CDR3 spells CASGLVLRGLGEQYF.

The chain combines TRBV5-1 with TRBJ1-2. The germline gives CDR1 SGHRS, CDR2 YFSETQ. The CDR3 sequence is 13 residues long. CDR3: CASSSLPFYGYTF.

The chain combines TRBV4-2 with TRBJ1-4. Per germline, CDR1 LGHNA and CDR2 YNFKEQ. CDR3 size: 18 residues. The CDR3 sequence is CASSQDRRREVANEKLFF.

The chain has TRBV7-2 and TRBJ2-1; without DNA, the TCRdb call of TRBD1 cannot be checked. CDR3 length: 16 residues. Germline loops: CDR1 SGHTA, CDR2 FQGNSA. This CDR3 reads CASSLWGGRSYNEQFF.

V and J are TRBV4-3 and TRBJ2-2. This CDR3 spans 15 amino acids. The V gene's germline CDR1 is LGHNA and CDR2 YSLEER. The CDR3: CASSQDSRYTGELFF.

This sequence joins TRBV5-1 and TRBJ2-7; no DNA is available, so the TRBD1 call from TCRdb remains unchecked. Germline V gene data show CDR1 as SGHRS and CDR2 as YFSETQ. The CDR3 length is 16 residues. CDR3 loop: CASSSGRDRLSYEQYF.